This TCR beta chain was recorded in a study of shared clonotypes between healthy human individuals. Findings of the study overall: Larger richness was generally estimated for naive than memory subsets.

Original methodology: Filtering differed for immunoSEQ, which gave only junction sequences without quality scores. Data came from immunoSEQ multiplex PCR; TCRdb stores just in-frame clones and leaves some out. That table furnishes V, J and clone size, whereas the DNA furnished D and trimming. Among about a million clones listed, less than 85% were seen once. The CDR3 loop spans 14 amino acids. Germline CDR1 reads SGHNT; CDR2 reads YYREEE (reference sequence). Germline trimming cut 4 bases from V and 5 bases from J; bases unmatched to any gene: 4. Donors, without exception, were Caucasian adults residing in Nashville, Tennessee. Comments on this clone: What it binds is not known.

The receptor comes from a man between 18 and 29 years old in good health. The chain employs TRBV5-4 and TRBJ2-3, with 10 bases fitting TRBD2. The sample was memory CD4+ T cells sorted from blood. Subset specified: CD45RA-negative fraction. CDR3 region: CASSPRLAGDTQYF. CDR3 in DNA: TGTGCCAGCAGCCCCCGACTAGCGGGAGATACGCAGTATTTT.